These T cell receptor beta chains were read from a single sample in a study of blood T cell repertoires in COVID-19. Sequenced by immunoSEQ multiplex PCR; TCRdb stores in-frame clones only, minus some. The data contain fewer than 120,000 clones, around 89% of them singletons. The sequencing input was peripheral blood. These receptors came from a woman aged 45-65 years with acute or convalescent COVID-19. CDR3s include the opening cysteine and the closing phenylalanine or tryptophan. Each record gives: J gene, D gene, clone size, CDR3 length, V gene, CDR3 DNA, CDR3 protein. D genes are given only for firm matches. The size of a clone is reported for some rows only, either as once, few or many, or as a class for expanded clones.

j_gene: TRBJ2-5
d_gene: TRBD2
abundance: .
len: 17
v_gene: TRBV27
CDR3nt: TGTGCCAGCAGGAAGAAAACTAGCGGGAGGACCGAAGAGACCCAGTACTTC
CDR3aa: CASRKKTSGRTEETQYF

j_gene: TRBJ1-6
d_gene: TRBD1
abundance: .
len: 15
v_gene: TRBV5-1
CDR3nt: TGCGCCAGCAGCTCCGGACAGGGGGCTGGTTCACCCCTCCACTTT
CDR3aa: CASSSGQGAGSPLHF

j_gene: TRBJ2-3
d_gene: .
abundance: .
len: 15
v_gene: TRBV2
CDR3nt: TGTGCCAGCAGTGATCTGGGGACTAGCACAGATACGCAGTATTTT
CDR3aa: CASSDLGTSTDTQYF

j_gene: TRBJ2-1
d_gene: TRBD2
abundance: .
len: 14
v_gene: TRBV5-8
CDR3nt: TGTGCCAGCAGCTGGGGACTAGCCTACAATGAGCAGTTCTTC
CDR3aa: CASSWGLAYNEQFF

j_gene: TRBJ2-1
d_gene: TRBD2
abundance: .
len: 14
v_gene: TRBV27
CDR3nt: TGTGCCAGCAACAGCGGGAGGGCGGGTAATGAGCAGTTCTTC
CDR3aa: CASNSGRAGNEQFF

j_gene: TRBJ2-1
d_gene: TRBD1
abundance: .
len: 14
v_gene: TRBV5-1
CDR3nt: TGCGCCAGCAAGACCGGACAGGGTATGAATGAGCAGTTCTTC
CDR3aa: CASKTGQGMNEQFF

j_gene: TRBJ2-3
d_gene: TRBD2
abundance: .
len: 15
v_gene: TRBV28
CDR3nt: TGTGCCAGCAGTTTTCCCGCGGGAGGCACAGATACGCAGTATTTT
CDR3aa: CASSFPAGGTDTQYF

j_gene: TRBJ1-3
d_gene: .
abundance: .
len: 15
v_gene: TRBV5-1
CDR3nt: TGCGCCAGCAGGGAAACAGGGATGTCTGGAAACACCATATATTTT
CDR3aa: CASRETGMSGNTIYF

j_gene: TRBJ2-1
d_gene: .
abundance: .
len: 15
v_gene: TRBV21-1
CDR3nt: TGTGCCAGCAGCAAAGTGCAGCGGGAGAGCGCTGAGCAGTTCTTC
CDR3aa: CASSKVQRESAEQFF

j_gene: TRBJ2-5
d_gene: TRBD2
abundance: .
len: 15
v_gene: TRBV28
CDR3nt: TGTGCCAGCAGTTTGGCCGGGACTACTCAGGAGACCCAGTACTTC
CDR3aa: CASSLAGTTQETQYF

j_gene: TRBJ2-5
d_gene: TRBD2
abundance: .
len: 15
v_gene: TRBV7-7
CDR3nt: TGTGCCAGCAGCTTAGGTCCTAGCGGACAAGAGACCCAGTACTTC
CDR3aa: CASSLGPSGQETQYF

j_gene: TRBJ2-7
d_gene: .
abundance: .
len: 14
v_gene: TRBV3-1/TRBV3-2
CDR3nt: TGTGCCAGCAGCCAAGCTTTTTCCACGGGGGAGCAGTACTTC
CDR3aa: CASSQAFSTGEQYF

j_gene: TRBJ2-7
d_gene: TRBD1
abundance: .
len: 15
v_gene: TRBV18
CDR3nt: TGTGCCAGCTCCCCCCCTGGGACAGGGGTTAGCGAGCAGTACTTC
CDR3aa: CASSPPGTGVSEQYF

j_gene: TRBJ2-1
d_gene: TRBD2
abundance: .
len: 16
v_gene: TRBV2
CDR3nt: TGTGCCAGCGGACAAAAGACTAGCGGGACGTACAATGAGCAGTTCTTC
CDR3aa: CASGQKTSGTYNEQFF

j_gene: TRBJ2-1
d_gene: TRBD2
abundance: .
len: 14
v_gene: TRBV7-9
CDR3nt: TGTGCCAGCAGCCCCCGACTAGCGGCCAATGAGCAGTTCTTC
CDR3aa: CASSPRLAANEQFF

j_gene: TRBJ2-3
d_gene: .
abundance: .
len: 14
v_gene: TRBV27
CDR3nt: TGTGCCAGCAAGGACGGGAGAAGCACAGATACGCAGTATTTT
CDR3aa: CASKDGRSTDTQYF

j_gene: TRBJ2-7
d_gene: .
abundance: .
len: 14
v_gene: TRBV7-8
CDR3nt: TGTGCCAGCAGTCGAACGGGGGACTCCTACGAGCAGTACTTC
CDR3aa: CASSRTGDSYEQYF

j_gene: TRBJ1-4
d_gene: TRBD1
abundance: .
len: 17
v_gene: TRBV7-8
CDR3nt: TGTGCCAGCAGCTTACGGGACAGGGGGGTAAAACGTGAAAAACTGTTTTTT
CDR3aa: CASSLRDRGVKREKLFF

j_gene: TRBJ1-1
d_gene: .
abundance: .
len: 13
v_gene: TRBV29-1
CDR3nt: TGCAGCGTAGCAAGGGAGCCGGGCACTGAAGCTTTCTTT
CDR3aa: CSVAREPGTEAFF

j_gene: TRBJ1-2
d_gene: TRBD1
abundance: .
len: 15
v_gene: TRBV5-6
CDR3nt: TGTGCCAGCAGCTTGGGACAGGGGGGTGTGTATGGCTACACCTTC
CDR3aa: CASSLGQGGVYGYTF

j_gene: TRBJ1-2
d_gene: TRBD1
abundance: .
len: 15
v_gene: TRBV6-5
CDR3nt: TGTGCCAGCAGGGCGGGACAGGTCCGTAACTATGGCTACACCTTC
CDR3aa: CASRAGQVRNYGYTF

j_gene: TRBJ2-7
d_gene: TRBD1
abundance: .
len: 14
v_gene: TRBV7-2
CDR3nt: TGTGCCAGCAGCTATTCGACAGGGACCCACGAGCAGTACTTC
CDR3aa: CASSYSTGTHEQYF

j_gene: TRBJ2-6
d_gene: .
abundance: .
len: 16
v_gene: TRBV7-2
CDR3nt: TGTGCCAGCAGCCAGGACGGGAGTCCCGGGGCCAACGTCCTGACTTTC
CDR3aa: CASSQDGSPGANVLTF

j_gene: TRBJ2-5
d_gene: .
abundance: .
len: 16
v_gene: TRBV19
CDR3nt: TGTGCCAGTAGTGGGGGACCCGGGACTGCTCTCGAGACCCAGTACTTC
CDR3aa: CASSGGPGTALETQYF

j_gene: TRBJ2-5
d_gene: .
abundance: .
len: 12
v_gene: TRBV5-1
CDR3nt: TGCGCCAGCGGGGAGGGGGGAAAGACCCAGTACTTC
CDR3aa: CASGEGGKTQYF

j_gene: TRBJ2-5
d_gene: TRBD1
abundance: once
len: 15
v_gene: TRBV18
CDR3nt: TGTGCCAGCTCCCGACAGGGTTCGGGTAGAGAGACCCAGTACTTC
CDR3aa: CASSRQGSGRETQYF

j_gene: TRBJ2-2
d_gene: .
abundance: .
len: 16
v_gene: TRBV5-5
CDR3nt: TGTGCCAGCAGCTTGATTCCTCCCGGGGGCACCGGGGAGCTGTTTTTT
CDR3aa: CASSLIPPGGTGELFF

j_gene: TRBJ2-1
d_gene: .
abundance: .
len: 15
v_gene: TRBV4-1
CDR3nt: TGCGCCAGCAGCCAAGGGGGCAGACTTGGATATGAGCAGTTCTTC
CDR3aa: CASSQGGRLGYEQFF

j_gene: TRBJ2-5
d_gene: .
abundance: .
len: 17
v_gene: TRBV30
CDR3nt: TGTGCCTGGAGTGTACAGGGGGGCGGGAGGGCGGCAGAGACCCAGTACTTC
CDR3aa: CAWSVQGGGRAAETQYF

j_gene: TRBJ1-2
d_gene: .
abundance: .
len: 14
v_gene: TRBV15
CDR3nt: TGTGCCACCAGCCCGACAGGAACCAACAATGGCTACACCTTC
CDR3aa: CATSPTGTNNGYTF

j_gene: TRBJ2-1
d_gene: TRBD2
abundance: .
len: 15
v_gene: TRBV19
CDR3nt: TGTGCCAGTAGTATTGAATTGAGCGGGAGGGCCGAAGAGTTCTTC
CDR3aa: CASSIELSGRAEEFF

j_gene: TRBJ2-1
d_gene: TRBD2
abundance: .
len: 16
v_gene: TRBV6-4
CDR3nt: TGTGCCAGCAGTGCCGGGGGACTAGCGGGAGTCAATGAGCAGTTCTTC
CDR3aa: CASSAGGLAGVNEQFF

j_gene: TRBJ2-2
d_gene: TRBD2
abundance: .
len: 19
v_gene: TRBV7-9
CDR3nt: TGTGCCAGCAGCTTAGCTCTTTCGGCGGGAGGTAGTAACACCGGGGAGCTGTTTTTT
CDR3aa: CASSLALSAGGSNTGELFF

j_gene: TRBJ1-2
d_gene: TRBD1
abundance: .
len: 13
v_gene: TRBV28
CDR3nt: TGTGCCAGCAGTCTGGACAGGGTTGAAGGCTACACCTTC
CDR3aa: CASSLDRVEGYTF

j_gene: TRBJ2-5
d_gene: TRBD1
abundance: .
len: 16
v_gene: TRBV18
CDR3nt: TGTGCCAGCTCAGACCGGGACAGGGTCCTAAGCGAGACCCAGTACTTC
CDR3aa: CASSDRDRVLSETQYF

j_gene: TRBJ1-2
d_gene: .
abundance: .
len: 14
v_gene: TRBV15
CDR3nt: TGTGCCACCAGCAGAGGCCCCAGGGGCTATGGCTACACCTTC
CDR3aa: CATSRGPRGYGYTF

j_gene: TRBJ2-1
d_gene: .
abundance: .
len: 15
v_gene: TRBV28
CDR3nt: TGTGCCAGCACCCAGACTAGAGGATCGTACAATGAGCAGTTCTTC
CDR3aa: CASTQTRGSYNEQFF

j_gene: TRBJ2-7
d_gene: .
abundance: .
len: 13
v_gene: TRBV7-2
CDR3nt: TGTGCCAGCAGCTTAACGGCGGGGTACGAGCAGTACTTC
CDR3aa: CASSLTAGYEQYF

j_gene: TRBJ1-2
d_gene: .
abundance: .
len: 15
v_gene: TRBV19
CDR3nt: TGTGCCAGTACCCCGGGAGGGACCATTAACTATGGCTACACCTTC
CDR3aa: CASTPGGTINYGYTF

j_gene: TRBJ2-1
d_gene: TRBD2
abundance: .
len: 19
v_gene: TRBV11-2
CDR3nt: TGTGCCAGCAGCCGAGGGGGACTAGCGGGAGGCCGGATTTACAATGAGCAGTTCTTC
CDR3aa: CASSRGGLAGGRIYNEQFF

j_gene: TRBJ2-1
d_gene: TRBD1
abundance: .
len: 16
v_gene: TRBV19
CDR3nt: TGTGCCAGTAGTATAGATGGACAGGGCTCCTACAATGAGCAGTTCTTC
CDR3aa: CASSIDGQGSYNEQFF

j_gene: TRBJ2-1
d_gene: .
abundance: .
len: 19
v_gene: TRBV14
CDR3nt: TGTGCCAGCAGCCAAGAGAGGAAGGCAGGGTACAGCTCCTACAATGAGCAGTTCTTC
CDR3aa: CASSQERKAGYSSYNEQFF

j_gene: TRBJ2-7
d_gene: .
abundance: once
len: 16
v_gene: TRBV4-1
CDR3nt: TGCGCCAGCAGCCAAGAGTTGGCGGGAAGCTCCTACGAGCAGTACTTC
CDR3aa: CASSQELAGSSYEQYF

j_gene: TRBJ1-1
d_gene: .
abundance: .
len: 12
v_gene: TRBV19
CDR3nt: TGTGCCAGTACGCTCGTGGCGGGCGAAGCTTTCTTT
CDR3aa: CASTLVAGEAFF

j_gene: TRBJ2-7
d_gene: .
abundance: .
len: 14
v_gene: TRBV19
CDR3nt: TGTGCCAGTAGCGGGCGGGGGCAGCTCTACGAGCAGTACTTC
CDR3aa: CASSGRGQLYEQYF

j_gene: TRBJ2-7
d_gene: TRBD2
abundance: .
len: 12
v_gene: TRBV29-1
CDR3nt: TGCAGCGCTAGCGGGGGGGACTACGAGCAGTACTTC
CDR3aa: CSASGGDYEQYF

j_gene: TRBJ1-4
d_gene: TRBD1
abundance: .
len: 13
v_gene: TRBV12-3/TRBV12-4
CDR3nt: TGTGCCAGCAGTCGGACAGGGCGGGAAAAACTGTTTTTT
CDR3aa: CASSRTGREKLFF

j_gene: TRBJ2-3
d_gene: .
abundance: .
len: 14
v_gene: TRBV7-2
CDR3nt: TGTGCCAGCAGCCGCGGGACCAGCACAGATACGCAGTATTTT
CDR3aa: CASSRGTSTDTQYF

j_gene: TRBJ2-2
d_gene: TRBD2
abundance: .
len: 19
v_gene: TRBV18
CDR3nt: TGTGCCAGCTCAGCAATTATGACTAGCGGGAGATCGAACACCGGGGAGCTGTTTTTT
CDR3aa: CASSAIMTSGRSNTGELFF

j_gene: TRBJ2-3
d_gene: TRBD2
abundance: .
len: 16
v_gene: TRBV15
CDR3nt: TGTGCCACCAGCAGAGGGGGAGCGGGAGGGCGAGATACGCAGTATTTT
CDR3aa: CATSRGGAGGRDTQYF

j_gene: TRBJ2-7
d_gene: .
abundance: .
len: 11
v_gene: TRBV28
CDR3nt: TGTGCCAGCAGGGGCCCTACCGAGCAGTACTTC
CDR3aa: CASRGPTEQYF

j_gene: TRBJ1-1
d_gene: .
abundance: .
len: 14
v_gene: TRBV6-6
CDR3nt: TGTGCCAGCAGTTACGAGGGAGGGAACACTGAAGCTTTCTTT
CDR3aa: CASSYEGGNTEAFF